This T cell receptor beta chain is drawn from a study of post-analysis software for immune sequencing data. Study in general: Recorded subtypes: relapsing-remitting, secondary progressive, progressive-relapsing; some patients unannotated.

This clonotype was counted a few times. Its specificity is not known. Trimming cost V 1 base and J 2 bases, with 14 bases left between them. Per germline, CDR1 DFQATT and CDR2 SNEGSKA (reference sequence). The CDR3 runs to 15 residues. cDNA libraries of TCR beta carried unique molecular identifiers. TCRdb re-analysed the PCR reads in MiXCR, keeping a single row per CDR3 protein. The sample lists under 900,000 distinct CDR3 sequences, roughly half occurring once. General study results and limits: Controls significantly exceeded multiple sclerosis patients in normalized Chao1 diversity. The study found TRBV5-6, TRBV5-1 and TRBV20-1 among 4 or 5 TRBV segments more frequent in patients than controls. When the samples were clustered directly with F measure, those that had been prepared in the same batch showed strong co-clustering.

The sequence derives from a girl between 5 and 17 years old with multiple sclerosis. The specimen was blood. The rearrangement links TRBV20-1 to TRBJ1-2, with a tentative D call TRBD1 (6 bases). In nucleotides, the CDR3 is TGCAGTGCTAGAGTACGTTCGAGGGGGAACTATGGCTACACCTTC. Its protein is CSARVRSRGNYGYTF.